This TCR beta chain is from a study of cytomegalovirus exposure and HLA in healthy donors (dated by TCRdb to 2016 to 2017). Looking at the study overall: According to an earlier analysis of 550 to 700 of the donors, about 180 million T cells yielded 120 million or so unique TCR beta sequences and 250 to 350 Gb of sequence data. Approximately 310 gigabases of sequencing data and tens of millions of unique TCR sequences were included in an early release covering roughly 700 HLA-typed donors. Of the approximately 370 genotyped donors, 75% to 85% were placed in the genetic ancestry cluster associated with self-reported Caucasian donors. The study was designed to test whether signatures of past pathogen exposure could be identified by cataloging public T cell receptors. The study profiled the T cell repertoires of approximately 700 subjects by immunosequencing and related them to cytomegalovirus serostatus. Besides the first cohort of roughly 660 subjects, a separate validation cohort made up of 120 different subjects was used. To predict cytomegalovirus infection status, the study combined high-throughput TCR immunosequencing, statistical association of individual TCRs with disease status, and machine learning. A later analysis re-examined previously published TCR beta repertoires from just over 650 donors and added high-resolution HLA genotyping to investigate patterns of TCR occurrence. In the later analysis, no new phenotypic data were used to find candidate immune exposures; instead, reliance was placed on TCR beta sequences and their occurrence across donors. An earlier analysis of fewer than 700 of the donors applied high-throughput TCR beta sequencing to assess whether each TCR beta V gene segment acted as functional or pseudogenic. Alongside the repertoire data, information on donor age, sex, ethnicity and CMV serostatus was compiled. A later genetic analysis used genome-wide SNP genotypes for 398 of the 666 donors, treating that subset as a discovery cohort. Every discovery cohort repertoire had been produced on one sequencing platform. HLA typing included class I and class II loci at four-digit resolution. Typing coverage varied by locus: roughly 620-640 donors for A, B, C, DRB1 and DQB1; roughly 500 for DQA1; about 600 for DPA1; approximately 490 for DPB1. Several DR-DQ haplotypes were treated as single units for association and clustering because of strong linkage in the cohort. Among a few hundred genotyped donors of the cohort, an average of around 240,000 unique TCR beta nucleotide sequences were sequenced per donor, roughly a sixth of them non-productive. The paper's findings and limits, for the study overall: Most TCR sequences were seen in very few donors, while some public TCRs were found in many individuals. A later analysis found that HLA-associated TCR beta chains were more clonally expanded and had lower generation probabilities than equally common non-associated chains. When HLA alleles, especially DR and DQ, strongly co-occurred, TCR associations were difficult to assign to individual alleles. The study listed 150 to 200 TCR beta chains as associated with cytomegalovirus. In a later genetic analysis, a missense DCLRE1C variant was associated with V-gene and J-gene trimming of TCR beta chains, and the association was replicated in an independent cohort. The earlier analysis of about 600 of the donors excluded approximately 15 rarely observed V segments, including chromosome 9 orphons, because counts were too low. In a later analysis, several top co-occurrence clusters were reported to appear linked to parvovirus B19, influenza, CMV and Epstein-Barr virus. In this cohort, only TCR beta chains were sequenced, and detectable features were limited by the absence of alpha or paired-chain data. In both the original and validation cohorts, the classifier was reported to diagnose cytomegalovirus status with high specificity and sensitivity. Specific HLA alleles were associated with 15,000 to 20,000 TCR beta sequences at a false discovery rate of 0.05 in a later analysis. A cluster of highly shared sequence variants was judged likely to be a technical artifact of the sequencing pipeline. A later analysis found that most CMV-associated TCR beta chains appeared HLA-restricted, with HLA associations seemingly driven largely by CMV exposure. A later analysis found that TCR association rates varied across HLA loci, with DRB1 alleles showing the most associated TCRs and HLA-C alleles the fewest. A further reported finding was that TCR beta sequences accurately predicted the HLA-A and HLA-B alleles for most subjects in the first cohort. Because some donors lacked HLA typing at each locus, the association tests relied only on the typed subset. According to a later genetic analysis, donors in an Asian-associated ancestry cluster had fewer N-insertions in productive TCRs than the approximately 700-donor mean. In an earlier analysis of 450 to 750 of the donors, most TCR beta V segments appeared in productive rearrangements about 87% or about 30% of the time, broadly matching IMGT annotations. Linkage disequilibrium might explain the correlated functional status among segregating V segments, but an unknown experimental factor could not be ruled out. The presence/absence analyses assumed that sequencing depth was roughly uniform across donors, and that assumption may not be true. CMV serostatus was the only immune exposure information available for the cohort. In vitro tests confirmed that a few of the cytomegalovirus-associated TCR beta chains recognize cytomegalovirus antigens. The 87-base-pair reads could not distinguish some IMGT-functional V segments, including TRBV6-2 and TRBV6-3, so those segments were excluded. The authors suggested that the approach could potentially be generalized to other disease states and immunological phenotypes.

Receptor amplification or capture employed the immunoSEQ multiplex PCR assay. A mixture of 60 forward primers for TCR Vbeta segments and 13 reverse primers for TCR Jbeta segments was used in the multiplex PCR. Amplification of the CDR3 region of rearranged TCR beta genes was performed with a multiplex PCR assay on genomic DNA. The Illumina HiSeq System was used to sequence the amplified TCR beta libraries as 87-base-pair reads. The original pipeline was this. In a later analysis, roughly 80 million unique TCR beta chains were counted across the 666 repertoires, and roughly 10 million of these chains were shared by at least two donors. Raw reads were error-corrected and collapsed into unique sequences with a nearest-neighbor algorithm that merged closely related sequences to remove PCR and sequencing errors. CDR3 sequences were aligned to IMGT reference sequences to assign V, D and J gene segments. For a sequence to be retained, a match of at least six nucleotides was required to both a V gene segment and a J gene segment. Rearrangements were classified as productive when the CDR3 lacked stop codons and remained in frame with V and J, and all other rearrangements were classified as non-productive. CDR3 was defined by IMGT convention, running from the second conserved V-encoded cysteine to the conserved J-encoded phenylalanine. Sequences without an unambiguous match to a single V gene segment were excluded from the earlier analysis of a few hundred of the donors. In an earlier analysis of approximately 500 of the donors, a V segment was called functional when productive rearrangements were above 56.7%, and segregating when the standard deviation between donors exceeded 5%. A statistical classification framework was built for diagnosing cytomegalovirus status from the catalog of TCR beta chain sequences. In a later analysis, V and J genes were assigned by comparing TCR nucleotide sequences against IMGT/GENE-DB human TR gene sequences. In a later analysis, CDR3 sequences and most-parsimonious VDJ recombination scenarios were assigned using the TCRdist pipeline. In a later analysis, every TCR beta chain was defined by the combination of its CDR3 amino acid sequence and its V-gene family, and reads without a unique V-gene family were dropped. A later analysis removed 500 to 600 highly shared, low-generation-probability nucleotide sequences to deal with suspected cross-contamination and a sequencing artifact. For each public chain, a later analysis derived a clonal expansion index from normalized ranks of inferred template counts within each repertoire. A later analysis computed generation probabilities with a VDJ recombination model fitted to out-of-frame rearrangements, and checked the results against IGoR. Hypergeometric tests were used in a later analysis to score TCR-TCR, TCR-HLA and TCR-CMV co-occurrence, with a repertoire-size bias correction applied to the TCR pairs. A later analysis estimated false discovery rates by permuting HLA or CMV assignments 20 times. In a later analysis, co-occurring TCRs were grouped using DBSCAN, with TCRdist sequence similarity added in when clustering inside HLA-allele-positive subsets. Co-occurrence clustering excluded repertoires with fewer than 30,000 or more than 120,000 public chains, plus five with anomalous nucleotide sharing. TCRdb holds this immuneACCESS table with in-frame rearrangements only. Some clones are missing; in checked studies, unresolved V genes explain under half, and the rest has no known cause. V and J calls and clone size come straight from that table; D and trimming were deduced from the DNA. For this sample the table gives some 150,000 clones, of which approximately 63% were detected only once. Under 2.5% of the sample is held by the ten biggest clonotypes.

The cohort comprised some 730 healthy bone marrow donors. At the time of sampling, every cohort member was nominally healthy, though immune exposures that went unrecorded were likely present. The donor tested CMV seropositive, placing the donor among the 289 seropositive members of the cohort. Each donor provided a peripheral blood sample, and peripheral blood mononuclear cells were used for TCR beta sequencing. The Qiagen DNeasy Blood Extraction Kit was used to extract genomic DNA from the blood cell samples. As for this clone: There is no known antigen for this receptor. No base quality information exists; no much larger clone differs at one position.

Inclusive of the bounding cysteine and phenylalanine, the CDR3 is 16 residues long. The read is trimmed to its CDR3 DNA, 48 bases read in frame from base 1. From V the trimming removes 4 bases and from J it removes 4 bases, while the gene matches leave 11 bases of the junction unaccounted for. Per the germline V gene, MGHRA is the CDR1 and YSYEKL is the CDR2. The rearrangement joined TRBV4-1 to TRBJ1-1, with 8 bases matching TRBD1. This TCR derives from a woman aged 60-70 years in good health and CMV-seropositive. Material for sequencing was PBMCs. The DNA sequence follows: TGCGCCAGCAGCCCCCAGGGGGCCGATGGGAGCACTGAAGCTTTCTTT. It translates as CASSPQGADGSTEAFF.